This is a list of T cell receptor beta chains from one sample in a study of T-cell memory formation after mild COVID-19. TCRdb independently ran MiXCR on the 5' RACE reads; one entry per CDR3 protein. Of fewer than 500,000 distinct CDR3 sequences listed, roughly 25% are singletons. The sample was PBMCs or a T cell subset sorted from them (not recorded which). These receptors all stem from an adult woman who had mild COVID-19 (a few samples of this study predate the infection). Cell type and time point are not known. CDR3s include the opening cysteine and the closing phenylalanine or tryptophan. The D gene is left open where the match is weak. Size is omitted from some rows. Given values are once, few, many or a class for expanded clones.

V: TRBV20-1; D: TRBD2; J: TRBJ2-2; size: many; DNA: TGCAGTGCGTGGGACTACCCGAGTGGGGAGCTGTTTTTT; CDR3: CSAWDYPSGELFF
V: TRBV6-2/TRBV6-3; D: TRBD2; J: TRBJ2-3; size: few; DNA: TGTGCCAGCAGTTACTCGGCACTAGCGGGGGGGATTGCAACAGATACGCAGTATTTT; CDR3: CASSYSALAGGIATDTQYF
V: TRBV12-3/TRBV12-4; D: NA; J: TRBJ2-6; size: NA; DNA: TGTGCCAGCACGGGGTACATAGACTCTGGGGCCAACGTCCTGACTTTC; CDR3: CASTGYIDSGANVLTF
V: TRBV29-1; D: NA; J: TRBJ2-6; size: NA; DNA: TGCAGCGCTGTGGTCCCCGGGGCCAACGTCCTGACTTTC; CDR3: CSAVVPGANVLTF
V: TRBV2; D: NA; J: TRBJ1-2; size: once; DNA: TGTGCCAGCAGTGCGGTAGCACCGAACCTCTATGGCTACACCTTC; CDR3: CASSAVAPNLYGYTF
V: TRBV4-1; D: NA; J: TRBJ1-1; size: NA; DNA: TGCGCCAGCAGCGCAAACCCCCTGCAGGGCGCTGAAGCTTTCTTT; CDR3: CASSANPLQGAEAFF
V: TRBV2; D: TRBD2; J: TRBJ2-3; size: NA; DNA: TGTGCCAGCAGTGGCAGTACTAGCGGGGGGGCCCGGTTCGCAGATACGCAGTATTTT; CDR3: CASSGSTSGGARFADTQYF
V: TRBV20-1; D: NA; J: TRBJ2-7; size: NA; DNA: TGCAGTGCTACAACCGGGACGTCGAACTACGAGCAGTACTTC; CDR3: CSATTGTSNYEQYF
V: TRBV5-1; D: TRBD1; J: TRBJ2-4; size: NA; DNA: TGCGCCAGCAGACCGACAGGGTGGGCCAAAAACATTCAGTACTTC; CDR3: CASRPTGWAKNIQYF
V: TRBV25-1; D: NA; J: TRBJ2-5; size: NA; DNA: TGTGCCAGCAGGACCAGGGAGACCCAGTACTTC; CDR3: CASRTRETQYF
V: TRBV20-1; D: NA; J: TRBJ2-7; size: NA; DNA: TGCAGTGCTAGGCCCACTATCGAGTACTTC; CDR3: CSARPTIEYF
V: TRBV6-1; D: TRBD1; J: TRBJ1-1; size: NA; DNA: TGTGCCAGCAGTGACGGACAGGGGAAAGCTTTCTTT; CDR3: CASSDGQGKAFF
V: TRBV12-3/TRBV12-4; D: TRBD2; J: TRBJ2-1; size: NA; DNA: TGTGCCAGCAAGGGGACTAGCGGGGACAATGAGCAGTTCTTC; CDR3: CASKGTSGDNEQFF
V: TRBV14; D: NA; J: TRBJ1-6; size: many; DNA: TGTGCCAGCAGCCAACATCCACCCGGGTATAATTCACCCCTCCACTTT; CDR3: CASSQHPPGYNSPLHF
V: TRBV15; D: NA; J: TRBJ1-2; size: NA; DNA: TGTGCCACCAGCAGAGATCTGGGAGAAGATGGCTACACCTTC; CDR3: CATSRDLGEDGYTF